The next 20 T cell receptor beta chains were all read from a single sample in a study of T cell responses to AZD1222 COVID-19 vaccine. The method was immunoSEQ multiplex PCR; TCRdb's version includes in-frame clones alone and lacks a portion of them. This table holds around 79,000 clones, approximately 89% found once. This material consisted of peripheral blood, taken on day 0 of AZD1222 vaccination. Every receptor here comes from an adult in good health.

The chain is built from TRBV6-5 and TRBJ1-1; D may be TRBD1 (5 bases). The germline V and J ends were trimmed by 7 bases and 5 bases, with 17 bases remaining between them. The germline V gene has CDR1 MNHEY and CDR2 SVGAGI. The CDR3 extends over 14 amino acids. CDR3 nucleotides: TGTGCCAGCACCACCGGGGGTAGAGGGACTGAAGCTTTCTTT. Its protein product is CASTTGGRGTEAFF.

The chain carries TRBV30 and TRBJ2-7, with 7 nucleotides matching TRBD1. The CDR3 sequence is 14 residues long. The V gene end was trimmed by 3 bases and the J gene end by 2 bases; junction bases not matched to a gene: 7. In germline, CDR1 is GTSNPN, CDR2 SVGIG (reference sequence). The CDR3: CAWRRQGSTYEQYF. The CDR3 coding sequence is TGTGCCTGGAGGAGACAGGGATCCACCTACGAGCAGTACTTC.

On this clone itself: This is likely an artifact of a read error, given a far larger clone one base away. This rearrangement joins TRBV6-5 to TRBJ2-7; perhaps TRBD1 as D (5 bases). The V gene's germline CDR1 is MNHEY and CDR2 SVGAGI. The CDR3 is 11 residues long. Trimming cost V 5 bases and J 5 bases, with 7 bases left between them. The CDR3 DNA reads TGTGCCAGCAGTCTAGGGGACGAGCAGTACTTC. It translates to CASSLGDEQYF.

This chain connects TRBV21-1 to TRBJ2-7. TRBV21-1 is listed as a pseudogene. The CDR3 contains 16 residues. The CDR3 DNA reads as TGTGCCAGCACCAGAAGTCGTCTTCTAAAATTATACGAGCAGTACTTC. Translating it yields CASTRSRLLKLYEQYF.

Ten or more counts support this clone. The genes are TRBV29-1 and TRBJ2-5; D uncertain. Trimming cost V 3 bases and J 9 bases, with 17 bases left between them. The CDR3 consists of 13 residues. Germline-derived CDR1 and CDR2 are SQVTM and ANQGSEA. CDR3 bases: TGCAGCGTTGATGGGAATGACTGGCAACCCCAGTACTTC. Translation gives CSVDGNDWQPQYF.

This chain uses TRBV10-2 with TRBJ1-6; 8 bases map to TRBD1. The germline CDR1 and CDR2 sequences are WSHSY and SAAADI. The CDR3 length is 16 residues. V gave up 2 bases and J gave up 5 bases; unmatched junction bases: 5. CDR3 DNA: TGCGCCAGCAGTGAGACAGGGGGATACGATAATTCACCCCTCCACTTT. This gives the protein CASSETGGYDNSPLHF.

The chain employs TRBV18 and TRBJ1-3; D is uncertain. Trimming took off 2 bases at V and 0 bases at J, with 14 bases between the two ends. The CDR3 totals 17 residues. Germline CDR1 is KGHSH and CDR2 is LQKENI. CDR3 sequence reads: CASSPMSGPSSGNTIYF. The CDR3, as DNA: TGTGCCAGCTCACCAATGTCGGGCCCAAGCTCTGGAAACACCATATATTTT.

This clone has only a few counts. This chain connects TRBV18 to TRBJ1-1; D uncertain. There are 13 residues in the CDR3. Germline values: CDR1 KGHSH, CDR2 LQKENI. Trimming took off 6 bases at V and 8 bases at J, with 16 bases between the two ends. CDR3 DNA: TGTGCCAGCTCCGGTGACACCTCTACCGAAGCTTTCTTT. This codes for CASSGDTSTEAFF.

The CDR3 sequence is CASSTAGTPGFNEQYF. As DNA, the CDR3 is TGTGCCAGTAGTACGGCCGGGACTCCGGGTTTTAACGAGCAGTACTTC. The chain carries TRBV19 and TRBJ2-7, with D perhaps matching TRBD2 (6 bases). The CDR3 totals 16 residues. The V end lost 4 bases, the J end lost 5 bases, and 21 bases lay between the germline ends. The germline gives CDR1 LNHDA, CDR2 SQIVND (reference sequence).

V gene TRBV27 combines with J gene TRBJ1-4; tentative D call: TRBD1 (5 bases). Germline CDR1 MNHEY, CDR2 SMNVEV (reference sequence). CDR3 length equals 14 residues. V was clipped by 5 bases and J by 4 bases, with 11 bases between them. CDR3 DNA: TGTGCCAGCAGTGCGACAGCCTTTAATGAAAAACTGTTTTTT. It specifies CASSATAFNEKLFF.

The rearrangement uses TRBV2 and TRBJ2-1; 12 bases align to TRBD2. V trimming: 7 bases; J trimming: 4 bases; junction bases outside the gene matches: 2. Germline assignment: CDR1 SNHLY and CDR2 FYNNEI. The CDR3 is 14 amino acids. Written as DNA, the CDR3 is TGTGCCAGCACGACTAGCGGGAGTTACAATGAGCAGTTCTTC. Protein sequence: CASTTSGSYNEQFF. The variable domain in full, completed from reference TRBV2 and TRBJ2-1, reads EPEVTQTPSHQVTQMGQEVILRCVPISNHLYFYWYRQILGQKVEFLVSFYNNEISEKSEIFDDQFSVERPDGSNFTLKIRSTKLEDSAMYFCASTTSGSYNEQFFGPGTRLTVL.

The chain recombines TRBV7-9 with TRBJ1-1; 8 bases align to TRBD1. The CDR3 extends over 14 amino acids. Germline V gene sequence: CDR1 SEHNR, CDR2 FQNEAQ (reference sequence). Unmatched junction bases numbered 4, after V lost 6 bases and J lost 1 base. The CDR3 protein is CASSFGTGNTEAFF. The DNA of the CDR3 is TGTGCCAGCAGTTTCGGGACAGGGAACACTGAAGCTTTCTTT.

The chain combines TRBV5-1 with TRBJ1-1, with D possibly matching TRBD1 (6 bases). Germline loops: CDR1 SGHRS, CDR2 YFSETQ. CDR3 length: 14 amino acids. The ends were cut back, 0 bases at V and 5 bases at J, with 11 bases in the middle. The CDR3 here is CASSLARGRTEAFF. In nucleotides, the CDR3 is TGCGCCAGCAGCTTGGCCAGGGGACGGACTGAAGCTTTCTTT.

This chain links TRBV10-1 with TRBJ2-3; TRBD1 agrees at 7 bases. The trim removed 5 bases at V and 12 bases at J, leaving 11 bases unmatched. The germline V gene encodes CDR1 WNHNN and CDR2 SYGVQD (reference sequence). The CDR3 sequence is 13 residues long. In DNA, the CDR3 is TGCGCCAGCAGTACCTCGACAGGGACACTACAGTATTTT. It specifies CASSTSTGTLQYF.

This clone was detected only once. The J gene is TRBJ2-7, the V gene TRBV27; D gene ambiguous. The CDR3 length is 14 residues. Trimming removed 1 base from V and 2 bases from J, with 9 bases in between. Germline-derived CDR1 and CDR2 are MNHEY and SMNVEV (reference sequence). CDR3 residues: CASSLYPLPYEQYF. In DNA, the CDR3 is TGTGCCAGCAGTTTATATCCCCTCCCCTACGAGCAGTACTTC.

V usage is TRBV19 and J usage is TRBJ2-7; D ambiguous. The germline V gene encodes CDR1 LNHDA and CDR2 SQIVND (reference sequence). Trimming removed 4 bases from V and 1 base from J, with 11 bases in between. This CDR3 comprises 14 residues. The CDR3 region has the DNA TGTGCCAGTAGTACAGCTGCCAGTTCCTACGAGCAGTACTTC. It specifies CASSTAASSYEQYF.

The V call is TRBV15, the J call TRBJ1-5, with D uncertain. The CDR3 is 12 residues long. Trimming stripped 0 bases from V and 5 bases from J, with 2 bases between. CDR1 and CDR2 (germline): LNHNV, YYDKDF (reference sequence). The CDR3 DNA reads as TGTGCCACCAGCAGAGAAGATCAGCCCCAGCATTTT. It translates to CATSREDQPQHF.

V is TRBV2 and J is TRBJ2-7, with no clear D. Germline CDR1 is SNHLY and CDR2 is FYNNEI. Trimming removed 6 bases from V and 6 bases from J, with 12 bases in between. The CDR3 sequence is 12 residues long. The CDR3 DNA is TGTGCCAGCAGGGGAACAGTCACCGAGCAGTACTTC. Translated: CASRGTVTEQYF.

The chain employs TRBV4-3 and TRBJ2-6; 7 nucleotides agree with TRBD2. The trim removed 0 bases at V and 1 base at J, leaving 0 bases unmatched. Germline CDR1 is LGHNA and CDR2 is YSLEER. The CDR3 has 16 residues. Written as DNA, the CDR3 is TGCGCCAGCAGCCAAGAAGCGGGGTCTGGGGCCAACGTCCTGACTTTC. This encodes CASSQEAGSGANVLTF.

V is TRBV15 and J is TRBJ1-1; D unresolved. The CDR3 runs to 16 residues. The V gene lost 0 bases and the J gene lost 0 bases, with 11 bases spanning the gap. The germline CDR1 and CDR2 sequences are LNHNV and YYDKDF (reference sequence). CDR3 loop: CATSRDALSMNTEAFF. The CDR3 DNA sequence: TGTGCCACCAGCAGAGATGCCCTGTCCATGAACACTGAAGCTTTCTTT.